The text below deals with one TCR beta chain. The antigen remains undetermined. Germline CDR1 reads SGHVS; CDR2 reads FNYEAQ. The CDR3 contains 18 residues. V trimming: 0 bases; J trimming: 4 bases; junction bases outside the gene matches: 8. Preparation of the TCRbeta library used unique molecular identifiers. Using its own MiXCR run on the PCR reads, TCRdb lists one record per CDR3 protein. The table includes 200,000 to 300,000 distinct CDR3 sequences, about 26% detected once. This sample was taken from a study of T-cell reconstitution after alpha-beta-depleted transplantation in children. Findings of the study overall: About two months after transplant, alpha-beta T cells reportedly came from several hundred expanded graft clones. One year post-transplant, T-cell counts and diversity were largely derived from T cells produced anew.

This material consisted of PBMCs, taken before TCRalphabeta/CD19-depleted stem cell transplant. V usage is TRBV7-6 and J usage is TRBJ2-3; 12 nucleotides match TRBD2. This sequence was found in a girl under 10 years old with Fanconi anemia, due to receive a stem cell transplant. The DNA of the CDR3 is TGTGCCAGCAGCTTAGCGGTGATGACTAGCGGGAGACCAGATACGCAGTATTTT. Its protein product is CASSLAVMTSGRPDTQYF.